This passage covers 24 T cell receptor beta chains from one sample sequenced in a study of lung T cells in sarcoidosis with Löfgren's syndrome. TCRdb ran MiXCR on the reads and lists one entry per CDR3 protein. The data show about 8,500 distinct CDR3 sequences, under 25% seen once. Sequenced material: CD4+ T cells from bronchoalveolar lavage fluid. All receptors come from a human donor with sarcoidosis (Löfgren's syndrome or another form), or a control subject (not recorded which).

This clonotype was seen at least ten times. CDR3 DNA sequence: TGTGCCAGCAGTTTGGGGGGAGGCTACACCTTC. Protein: CASSLGGGYTF. The V call is TRBV12-3 or TRBV12-4, the J call TRBJ1-2, with D possibly TRBD1 on 5 matching bases. Trimming left V 3 bases short and J 8 bases short, with 7 bases between. The CDR3 totals 11 residues.

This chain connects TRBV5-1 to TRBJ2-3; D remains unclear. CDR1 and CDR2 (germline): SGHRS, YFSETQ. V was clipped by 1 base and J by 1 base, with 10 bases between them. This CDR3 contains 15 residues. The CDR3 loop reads CASSLSRPRTDTQYF. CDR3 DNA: TGCGCCAGCAGCTTGTCGAGGCCCCGCACAGATACGCAGTATTTT.

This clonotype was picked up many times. The CDR3 DNA reads as TGTGCCAGCATTCGGGGGGGCGGCGGGGAGCTGTTTTTT. Residues: CASIRGGGGELFF. The chain combines TRBV6-1 with TRBJ2-2, with 8 positions matching TRBD2. CDR1 and CDR2 from the germline V gene are MNHNS and SASEGT. The CDR3 has 13 amino acids. V trimming: 7 bases; J trimming: 7 bases; junction bases outside the gene matches: 5.

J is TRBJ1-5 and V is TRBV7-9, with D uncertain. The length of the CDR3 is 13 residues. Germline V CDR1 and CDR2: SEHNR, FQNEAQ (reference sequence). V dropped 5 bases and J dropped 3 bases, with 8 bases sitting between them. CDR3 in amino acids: CASSLGANQPQHF. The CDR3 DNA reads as TGTGCCAGCAGCCTCGGCGCCAATCAGCCCCAGCATTTT. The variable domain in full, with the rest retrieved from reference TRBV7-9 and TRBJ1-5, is DTGVSQNPRHKITKRGQNVTFRCDPISEHNRLYWYRQTLGQGPEFLTYFQNEAQLEKSRLLSDRFSAERPKGSFSTLEIQRTEQGDSAMYLCASSLGANQPQHFGDGTRLSIL.

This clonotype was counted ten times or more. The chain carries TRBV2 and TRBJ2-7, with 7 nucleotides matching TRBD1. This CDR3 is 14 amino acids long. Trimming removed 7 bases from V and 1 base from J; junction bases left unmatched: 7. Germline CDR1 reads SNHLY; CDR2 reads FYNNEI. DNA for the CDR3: TGTGCCAGCACTCACAGGGGTGGGTCCTACGAGCAGTACTTC. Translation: CASTHRGGSYEQYF.

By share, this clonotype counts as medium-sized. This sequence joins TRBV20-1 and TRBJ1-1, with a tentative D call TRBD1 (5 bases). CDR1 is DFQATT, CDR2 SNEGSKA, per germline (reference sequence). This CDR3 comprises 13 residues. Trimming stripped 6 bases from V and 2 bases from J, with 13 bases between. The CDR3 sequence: CSAPLQANTEAFF. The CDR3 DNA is TGCAGTGCCCCTTTACAGGCAAACACTGAAGCTTTCTTT.

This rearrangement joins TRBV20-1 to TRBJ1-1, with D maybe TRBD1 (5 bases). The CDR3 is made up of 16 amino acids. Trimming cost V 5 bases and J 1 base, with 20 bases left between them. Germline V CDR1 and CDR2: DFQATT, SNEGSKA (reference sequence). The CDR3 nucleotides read TGCAGTGCTCCCCAATTTCCTGGGACTGCGAACACTGAAGCTTTCTTT. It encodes CSAPQFPGTANTEAFF.

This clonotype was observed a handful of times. CDR3 DNA: TGTGCCAGCAGCTTCCCAGGGGATACGCAGTATTTT. It is translated as CASSFPGDTQYF. The J gene is TRBJ2-3, the V gene TRBV7-9, with a tentative D call TRBD1 (5 bases). Germline assignment: CDR1 SEHNR and CDR2 FQNEAQ (reference sequence). CDR3 length: 12 residues. Trimming left V 3 bases short and J 6 bases short, with 7 bases between.

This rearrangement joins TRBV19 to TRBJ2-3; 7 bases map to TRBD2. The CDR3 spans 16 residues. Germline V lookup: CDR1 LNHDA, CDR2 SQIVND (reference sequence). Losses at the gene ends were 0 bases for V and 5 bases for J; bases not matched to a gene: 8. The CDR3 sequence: CASSIERTRTLDTQYF. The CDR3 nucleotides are TGTGCCAGTAGTATAGAAAGGACTAGAACGTTAGATACGCAGTATTTT.

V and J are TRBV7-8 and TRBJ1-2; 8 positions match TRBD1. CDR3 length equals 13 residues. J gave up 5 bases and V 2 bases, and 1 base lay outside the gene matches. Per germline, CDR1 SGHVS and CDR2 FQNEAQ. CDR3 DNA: TGTGCCAGCAGCTTACGACAGGGGTATGGCTACACCTTC. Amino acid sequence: CASSLRQGYGYTF.

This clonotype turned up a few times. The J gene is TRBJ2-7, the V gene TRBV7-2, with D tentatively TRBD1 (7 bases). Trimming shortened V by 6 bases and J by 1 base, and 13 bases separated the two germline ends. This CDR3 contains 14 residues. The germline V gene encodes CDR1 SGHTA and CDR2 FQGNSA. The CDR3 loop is CASSRQGGSYEQYF. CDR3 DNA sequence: TGTGCCAGCAGTCGTCAGGGGGGATCCTACGAGCAGTACTTC.

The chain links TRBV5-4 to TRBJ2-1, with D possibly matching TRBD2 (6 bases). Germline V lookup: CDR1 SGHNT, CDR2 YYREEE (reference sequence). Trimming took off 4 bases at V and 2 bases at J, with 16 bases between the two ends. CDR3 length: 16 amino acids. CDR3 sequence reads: CASSGGLTGAYNEQFF. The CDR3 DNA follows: TGTGCCAGCAGCGGCGGACTAACGGGGGCCTACAATGAGCAGTTCTTC.

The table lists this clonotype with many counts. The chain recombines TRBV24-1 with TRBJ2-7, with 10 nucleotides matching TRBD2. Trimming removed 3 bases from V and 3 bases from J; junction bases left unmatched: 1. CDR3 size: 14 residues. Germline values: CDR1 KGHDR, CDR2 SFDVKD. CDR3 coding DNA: TGTGCCACCAGTGATACTAGCGGGGACTACGAGCAGTACTTC. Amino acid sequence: CATSDTSGDYEQYF.

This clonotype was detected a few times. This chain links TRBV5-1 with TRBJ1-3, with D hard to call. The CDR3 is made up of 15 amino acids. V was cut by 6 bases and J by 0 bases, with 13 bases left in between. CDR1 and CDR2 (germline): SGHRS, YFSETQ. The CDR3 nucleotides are TGCGCCAGCACAAAGGACGGGAGCTCTGGAAACACCATATATTTT. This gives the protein CASTKDGSSGNTIYF.

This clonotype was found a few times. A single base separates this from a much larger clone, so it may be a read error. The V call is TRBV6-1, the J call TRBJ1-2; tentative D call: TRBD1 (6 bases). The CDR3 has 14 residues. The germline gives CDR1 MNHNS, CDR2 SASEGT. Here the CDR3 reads CATKGDRFFYGYAF. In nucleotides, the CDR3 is TGTGCCACAAAGGGGGACCGGTTCTTCTATGGCTACGCCTTC.

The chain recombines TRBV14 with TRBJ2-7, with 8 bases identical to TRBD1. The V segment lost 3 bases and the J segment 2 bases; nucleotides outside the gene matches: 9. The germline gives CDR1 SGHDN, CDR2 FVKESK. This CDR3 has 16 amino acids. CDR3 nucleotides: TGTGCCAGCAGCCAGGGCCGGACAGGGAGCACCTACGAGCAGTACTTC. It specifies CASSQGRTGSTYEQYF.

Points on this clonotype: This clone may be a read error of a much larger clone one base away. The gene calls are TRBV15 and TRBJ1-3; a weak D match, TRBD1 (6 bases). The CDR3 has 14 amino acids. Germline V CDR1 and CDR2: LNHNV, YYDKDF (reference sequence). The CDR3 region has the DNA TGTGCCACCAGGAACAGGGCATCTGGAAACGCCATATATTTT. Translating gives CATRNRASGNAIYF.

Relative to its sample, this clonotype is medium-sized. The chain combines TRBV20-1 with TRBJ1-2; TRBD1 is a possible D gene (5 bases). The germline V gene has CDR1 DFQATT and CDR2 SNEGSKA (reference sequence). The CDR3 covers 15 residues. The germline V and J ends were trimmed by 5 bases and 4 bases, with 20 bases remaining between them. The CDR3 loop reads CSAGEGGGKVYGYTF. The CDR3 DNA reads TGCAGTGCTGGGGAGGGTGGGGGTAAGGTCTATGGCTACACCTTC.

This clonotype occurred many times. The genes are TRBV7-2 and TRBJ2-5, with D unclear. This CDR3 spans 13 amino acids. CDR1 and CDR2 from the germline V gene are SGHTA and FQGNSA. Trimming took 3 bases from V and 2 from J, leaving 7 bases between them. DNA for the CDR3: TGTGCCAGCAGCTTCGATATACAAGAGACCCAGTACTTC. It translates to CASSFDIQETQYF.

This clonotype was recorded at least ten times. The CDR3 DNA reads TGTGCCACCAGCAAGTCGCTGGGGCGGACAGATACGCAGTATTTT. Encoded protein: CATSKSLGRTDTQYF. This chain uses TRBV15 with TRBJ2-3; the D gene is possibly TRBD1 (5 bases). The V gene lost 4 bases and the J gene lost 3 bases, with 14 bases spanning the gap. The CDR3 has 15 amino acids. Germline CDR1 reads LNHNV; CDR2 reads YYDKDF (reference sequence). The full variable domain, completed using reference TRBV15 and TRBJ2-3, is DAMVIQNPRYQVTQFGKPVTLSCSQTLNHNVMYWYQQKSSQAPKLLFHYYDKDFNNEADTPDNFQSRRPNTSFCFLDIRSPGLGDTAMYLCATSKSLGRTDTQYFGPGTRLTVL.

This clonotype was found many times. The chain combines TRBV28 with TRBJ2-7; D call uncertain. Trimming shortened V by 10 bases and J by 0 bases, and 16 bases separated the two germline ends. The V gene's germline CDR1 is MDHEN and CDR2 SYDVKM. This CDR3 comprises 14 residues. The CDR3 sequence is CANESSRGSYEQYF. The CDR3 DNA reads TGTGCCAACGAATCCTCAAGAGGCTCCTACGAGCAGTACTTC. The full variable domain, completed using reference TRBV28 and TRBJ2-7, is DVKVTQSSRYLVKRTGEKVFLECVQDMDHENMFWYRQDPGLGLRLIYFSYDVKMKEKGDIPEGYSVSREKKERFSLILESASTNQTSMYLCANESSRGSYEQYFGPGTRLTVT.

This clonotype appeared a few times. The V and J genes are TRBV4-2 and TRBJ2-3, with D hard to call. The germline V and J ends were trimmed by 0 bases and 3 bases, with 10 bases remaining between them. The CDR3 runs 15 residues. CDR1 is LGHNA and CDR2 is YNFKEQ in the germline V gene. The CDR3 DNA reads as TGTGCCAGCAGCCAAGATCGGGCAAAGACAGATACGCAGTATTTT. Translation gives CASSQDRAKTDTQYF.

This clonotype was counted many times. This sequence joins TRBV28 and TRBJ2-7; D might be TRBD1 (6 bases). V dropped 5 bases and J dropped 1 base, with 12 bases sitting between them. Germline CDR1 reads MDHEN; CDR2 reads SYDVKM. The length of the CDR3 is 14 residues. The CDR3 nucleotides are TGTGCCAGCAGTGGATGGACAGAATCCTACGAGCAGTACTTC. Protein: CASSGWTESYEQYF.

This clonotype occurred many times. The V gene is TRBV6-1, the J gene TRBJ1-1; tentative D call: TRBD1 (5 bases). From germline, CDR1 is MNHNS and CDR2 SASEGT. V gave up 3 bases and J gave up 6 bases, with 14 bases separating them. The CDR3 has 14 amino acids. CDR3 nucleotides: TGTGCCAGCAGTGAGCCGGGACGTGGCCCTGAAGCTTTCTTT. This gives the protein CASSEPGRGPEAFF.